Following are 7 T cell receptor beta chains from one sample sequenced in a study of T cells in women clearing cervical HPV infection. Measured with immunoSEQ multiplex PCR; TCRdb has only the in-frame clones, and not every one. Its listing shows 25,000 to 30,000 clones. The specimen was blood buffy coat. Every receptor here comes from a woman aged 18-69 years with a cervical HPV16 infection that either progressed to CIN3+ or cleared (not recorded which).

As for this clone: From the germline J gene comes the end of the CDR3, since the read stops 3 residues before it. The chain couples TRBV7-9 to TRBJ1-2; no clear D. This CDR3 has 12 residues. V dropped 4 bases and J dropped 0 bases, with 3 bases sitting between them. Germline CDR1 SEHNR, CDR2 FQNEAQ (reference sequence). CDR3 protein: CASSYSNYGYTF. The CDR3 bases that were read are TGTGCCAGCAGCTACTCTAACTATGGC. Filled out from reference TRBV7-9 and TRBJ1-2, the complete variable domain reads DTGVSQNPRHKITKRGQNVTFRCDPISEHNRLYWYRQTLGQGPEFLTYFQNEAQLEKSRLLSDRFSAERPKGSFSTLEIQRTEQGDSAMYLCASSYSNYGYTFGSGTRLTVV.

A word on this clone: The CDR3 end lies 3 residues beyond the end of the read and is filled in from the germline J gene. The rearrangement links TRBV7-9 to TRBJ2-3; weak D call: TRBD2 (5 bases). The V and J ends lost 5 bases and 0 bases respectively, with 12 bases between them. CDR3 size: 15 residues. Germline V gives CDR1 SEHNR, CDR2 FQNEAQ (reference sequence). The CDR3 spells CASSTRGPSTDTQYF. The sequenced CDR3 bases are TGTGCCAGCAGCACTCGCGGGCCTAGCACAGATACG. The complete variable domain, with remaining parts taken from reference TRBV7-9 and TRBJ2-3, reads DTGVSQNPRHKITKRGQNVTFRCDPISEHNRLYWYRQTLGQGPEFLTYFQNEAQLEKSRLLSDRFSAERPKGSFSTLEIQRTEQGDSAMYLCASSTRGPSTDTQYFGPGTRLTVL.

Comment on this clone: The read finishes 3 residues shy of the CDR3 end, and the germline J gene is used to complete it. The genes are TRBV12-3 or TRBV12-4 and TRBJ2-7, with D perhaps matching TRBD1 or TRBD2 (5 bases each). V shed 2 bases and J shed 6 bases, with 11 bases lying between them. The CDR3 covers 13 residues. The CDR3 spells CASSLLRGSEQYF. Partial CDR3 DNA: TGTGCCAGCAGTTTACTGAGGGGCTCCGAG.

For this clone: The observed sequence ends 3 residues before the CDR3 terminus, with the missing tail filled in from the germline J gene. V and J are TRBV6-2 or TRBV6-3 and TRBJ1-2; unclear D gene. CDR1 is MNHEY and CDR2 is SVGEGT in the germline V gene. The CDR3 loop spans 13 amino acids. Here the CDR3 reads CASSYSIHNDYTF. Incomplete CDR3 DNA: TGTGCCAGCAGTTACTCGATACACAATGAC.

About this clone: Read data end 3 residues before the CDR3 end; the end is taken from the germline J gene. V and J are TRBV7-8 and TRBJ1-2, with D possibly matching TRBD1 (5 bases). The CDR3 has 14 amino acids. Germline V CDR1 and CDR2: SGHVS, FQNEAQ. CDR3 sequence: CASSSNADTDTYTF. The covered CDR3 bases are TGTGCCAGCAGCTCTAATGCGGACACAGATACC.

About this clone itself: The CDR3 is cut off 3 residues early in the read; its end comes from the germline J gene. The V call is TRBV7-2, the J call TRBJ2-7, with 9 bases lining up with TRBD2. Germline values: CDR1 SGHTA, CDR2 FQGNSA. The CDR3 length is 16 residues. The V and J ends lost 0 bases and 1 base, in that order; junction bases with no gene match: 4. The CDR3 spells CASSLARAGGSYEQYF. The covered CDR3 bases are TGTGCCAGCAGCTTAGCGCGGGCGGGGGGGTCCTACGAG. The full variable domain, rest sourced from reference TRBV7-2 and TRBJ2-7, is GAGVSQSPSNKVTEKGKDVELRCDPISGHTALYWYRQSLGQGLEFLIYFQGNSAPDKSGLPSDRFSAERTGGSVSTLTIQRTQQEDSAVYLCASSLARAGGSYEQYFGPGTRLTVT.

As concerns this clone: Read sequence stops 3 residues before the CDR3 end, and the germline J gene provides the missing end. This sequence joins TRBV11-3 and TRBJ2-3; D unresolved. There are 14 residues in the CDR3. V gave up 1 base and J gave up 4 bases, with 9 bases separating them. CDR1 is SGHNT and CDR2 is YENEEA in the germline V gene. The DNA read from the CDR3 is TGTGCCAGCAGCTTAGGGCGGCCACCAGATACG. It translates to CASSLGRPPDT. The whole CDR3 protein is CASSLGRPPDTQYF. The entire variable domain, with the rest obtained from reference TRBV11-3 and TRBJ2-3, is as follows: EAGVVQSPRYKIIEKKQPVAFWCNPISGHNTLYWYLQNLGQGPELLIRYENEEAVDDSQLPKDRFSAERLKGVDSTLKIQPAELGDSAVYLCASSLGRPPDTQYFGPGTRLTVL.